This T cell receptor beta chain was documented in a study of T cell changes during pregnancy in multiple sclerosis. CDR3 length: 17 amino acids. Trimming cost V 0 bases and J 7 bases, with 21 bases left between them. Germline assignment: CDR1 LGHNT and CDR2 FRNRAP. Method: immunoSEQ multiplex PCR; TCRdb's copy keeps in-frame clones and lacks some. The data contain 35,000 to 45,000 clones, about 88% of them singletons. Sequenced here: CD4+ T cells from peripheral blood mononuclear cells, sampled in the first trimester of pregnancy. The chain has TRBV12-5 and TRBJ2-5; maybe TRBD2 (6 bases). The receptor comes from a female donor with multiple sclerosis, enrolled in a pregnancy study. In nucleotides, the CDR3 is TGTGCTAGTGGTTTGGTAATCCGGGGACTCACTTACGGGACCCAGTACTTC. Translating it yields CASGLVIRGLTYGTQYF.